The next 16 T cell receptor beta chains were all read from a single sample in a study of CD8+CD57+ T cells in acquired aplastic anemia. Patients selected for sequencing had displayed CD8+CD57+ cell expansion by flow cytometry. TCR beta VDJ and CDR3 were profiled, and genomic DNA was the template. Each CDR3 protein gets one entry after TCRdb re-called the reads with MiXCR. The sample has some 120,000 distinct CDR3 sequences; about 43% are singletons. Input material: sorted CD4+, CD8+, or CD8+CD57+ T cells (not recorded which) from PBMCs. The source of these receptors is a human donor with aplastic anemia.

This clonotype was seen at least ten times. The V call is TRBV25-1, the J call TRBJ1-3; D perhaps matches TRBD1 (5 bases). V lost 0 bases and J lost 2, with 17 bases in between. Germline CDR1 and CDR2: MGHDK and SYGVNS. This CDR3 has 18 residues. The CDR3: CASSEYGRAGPTGNTIYF. Here the CDR3 DNA reads TGTGCCAGCAGTGAATACGGACGGGCGGGACCCACTGGAAACACCATATATTTT.

In this sample, this clonotype turned up a few times. The chain employs TRBV19 and TRBJ1-6, with TRBD1 matching 8 bases. With V trimmed by 7 bases and J by 5 bases, 7 bases remained unmatched. The germline V gene has CDR1 LNHDA and CDR2 SQIVND (reference sequence). The CDR3 contains 15 residues. The CDR3 protein is CASTRGRSDNSPLHF. The CDR3 DNA reads TGTGCCAGTACCAGGGGGCGTTCGGATAATTCACCCCTCCACTTT.

V gene TRBV27 combines with J gene TRBJ1-2; TRBD1 might be the D (6 bases). The CDR3 is 12 residues long. In germline, CDR1 is MNHEY, CDR2 SMNVEV (reference sequence). V lost 3 bases to trimming and J lost 7 bases, with 9 bases between them. CDR3 residues: CASSFRGAGYTF. In DNA, the CDR3 is TGTGCCAGCAGTTTCAGGGGCGCTGGCTACACCTTC.

This clonotype was counted ten times or more. The chain employs TRBV5-1 and TRBJ2-3; unclear D gene. Trimming stripped 4 bases from V and 2 bases from J, with 11 bases between. CDR3 length: 14 residues. Germline V gene data show CDR1 as SGHRS and CDR2 as YFSETQ. The CDR3 sequence is CASSPQGYTDTQYF. CDR3 bases: TGCGCCAGCAGCCCTCAAGGGTACACAGATACGCAGTATTTT.

A note on this clonotype: The junction shows a germline mismatch at one end, possibly a read error. V and J are TRBV29-1 and TRBJ1-5; perhaps TRBD1 as D (5 bases). Germline-derived CDR1 and CDR2 are SQVTM and ANQGSEA. CDR3 length: 13 residues. CDR3 nucleotide sequence: TGCAGCGTACTTCCGGGACTAGCCTACAATGAGCAGTTT. Its protein is CSVLPGLAYNEQF.

In its sample, this clonotype was seen many times. This chain links TRBV12-3 or TRBV12-4 with TRBJ1-2; D unclear. The CDR3 is made up of 15 amino acids. Trimming took 0 bases from V and 3 from J, leaving 11 bases between them. The CDR3, as DNA: TGTGCCAGCAGTTTAGCGACGGGAATGGACTATGGCTACACCTTC. This gives the protein CASSLATGMDYGYTF.

Note on this clonotype: At one of its ends the junction is not consistent with the germline gene, which may arise from a read error. The chain has TRBV7-9 and TRBJ1-6; no clear D gene. Looked up from germline, CDR1 is SEHNR and CDR2 is FQNEAQ (reference sequence). This CDR3 has 15 residues. The CDR3 loop reads CASSLYLQYNSSLHF. The CDR3 DNA reads TGTGCCAGCAGCCTTTACCTCCAGTATAATTCATCCCTCCACTTT.

The chain uses TRBV6-1 and TRBJ1-1, with a weak D call TRBD1 (5 bases). In germline, CDR1 is MNHNS, CDR2 SASEGT. Trimming took 2 bases from V and 8 from J, leaving 15 bases between them. This CDR3 is 14 amino acids long. CDR3 region: CASSEKRWDGEAFF. The CDR3 DNA sequence: TGTGCCAGCAGTGAAAAGCGATGGGACGGAGAAGCTTTCTTT.

In regard to this clonotype: This sequence may be a read error, since a much larger clone differs from it by one base. The rearrangement joins TRBV5-4 to TRBJ1-2, with 8 bases aligning to TRBD1. CDR3 length: 14 amino acids. In germline, CDR1 is SGHNT, CDR2 YYREEE (reference sequence). The V and J ends lost 5 bases and 8 bases, in that order; junction bases with no gene match: 11. The CDR3 DNA follows: TGTGCCAGCAGTTCAGGGGGCGGTCGGTTCGGCTACACCTTC. It yields the protein CASSSGGGRFGYTF.

Details on this clonotype: Without the conserved terminal phenylalanine or tryptophan, this CDR3 likely stems from a read error. The rearrangement uses TRBV12-3 or TRBV12-4 and TRBJ1-1; 10 nucleotides agree with TRBD1. J lost 0 bases, V lost 6 bases, and 7 bases had no gene match. The CDR3 contains 16 residues. The CDR3 region is CASSFRTGGMNTEAFS. CDR3 bases: TGTGCCAGCAGCTTCCGGACAGGGGGAATGAACACTGAAGCTTTCTCT.

This clonotype was recorded at least ten times. The chain combines TRBV19 with TRBJ1-5, with 7 bases aligning to TRBD1. V was pared by 2 bases and J by 5 bases, with 6 bases of the junction left unmatched. Germline-derived CDR1 and CDR2 are LNHDA and SQIVND (reference sequence). The CDR3 is made up of 15 amino acids. The CDR3: CASSISARGYQPQHF. The CDR3 bases are TGTGCCAGTAGTATAAGTGCCAGGGGGTATCAGCCCCAGCATTTT.

At least ten counts were recorded for this clonotype. V and J are TRBV7-8 and TRBJ1-5; 9 bases fit TRBD1. V dropped 5 bases and J dropped 5; count of bases not matched to a gene: 10. In germline, CDR1 is SGHVS, CDR2 FQNEAQ. The CDR3 runs 16 residues. The CDR3 nucleotides read TGTGCCAGCAGCGTAAACCGGGACAGGGAGGATCAGCCCCAGCATTTT. It encodes CASSVNRDREDQPQHF.

The chain recombines TRBV29-1 with TRBJ2-7, with D possibly being TRBD1 (7 bases). In germline, CDR1 is SQVTM, CDR2 ANQGSEA. V dropped 5 bases and J dropped 2 bases, with 13 bases sitting between them. The CDR3 totals 13 residues. CDR3 region: CSVRGTEPYEQYF. The CDR3 region has the DNA TGCAGCGTTCGGGGGACAGAGCCCTACGAGCAGTACTTC.

This clonotype showed up many times. The gene calls are TRBV6-2 or TRBV6-3 and TRBJ2-7; D unresolved. Germline V CDR1 and CDR2: MNHEY, SVGEGT. Trimming took off 2 bases at V and 5 bases at J, with 13 bases between the two ends. The CDR3 is made up of 14 amino acids. In DNA form, the CDR3 reads TGTGCCAGCAGTTACCACTACCCTAGAGACGAGCAGTACTTC. This encodes CASSYHYPRDEQYF.

This clonotype has a count of ten or more. One junction end does not reproduce the germline sequence, and a read error may be involved. The chain combines TRBV7-8 with TRBJ2-3; a weak D match, TRBD2 (7 bases). CDR3 length: 13 residues. Germline CDR1 and CDR2: SGHVS and FQNEAQ. CDR3 coding DNA: TGTGCCAGTCGCCGGGGGGCGGGGGAGACAGATAATTTT. It translates to CASRRGAGETDNF.

This clonotype was found many times. This chain joins TRBV7-2 and TRBJ2-7; D not resolved. In germline, CDR1 is SGHTA, CDR2 FQGNSA. V was trimmed by 1 base and J by 3 bases, leaving 7 bases between them. The CDR3 contains 13 residues. Here the CDR3 reads CASSLGYSYEQYF. The DNA for the CDR3 is TGTGCCAGCAGCTTAGGTTACAGCTACGAGCAGTACTTC.